This is a list of T cell receptor beta chains from one sample in a study of blood T cell repertoires in COVID-19. The protocol was immunoSEQ multiplex PCR, while the TCRdb copy is restricted to in-frame clones and leaves out a portion. Of 250,000 to 300,000 clones listed, approximately 85% are singletons. Sequenced: peripheral blood. The receptors were sampled from a man in his fifties or sixties with active or convalescent COVID-19. The CDR3 runs from the conserved cysteine through the conserved F or W. D genes are given only for firm matches. Not every row has a clone size; where given, it reads once, few, many or a size class.

>.|TRBV30|once|TRBJ1-2
TGTGCCTGGGAGAACTCTTATGGCTACACCTTC
CAWENSYGYTF
>.|TRBV10-2|.|TRBJ1-2
TGCGCCAGCAGTGAGTCGGAGCGGGTATCTGGCTACACCTTC
CASSESERVSGYTF
>.|TRBV7-9|.|TRBJ2-1
TGTGCCAGCAGCTTAGAGGGGGAGCAGTTCTTC
CASSLEGEQFF
>TRBD2|TRBV11-2|once|TRBJ2-1
TGTGCCAGCAGTCCGACTAGCGGACTTTACAATGAGCAGTTCTTC
CASSPTSGLYNEQFF
>.|TRBV12-5|.|TRBJ2-3
TGTGCTAGTGGTGGACTCTCATTAATCACAGATACGCAGTATTTT
CASGGLSLITDTQYF
>.|TRBV21-1|.|TRBJ1-2
TGTGCCAGCAGCAAGGGACAGGGACAACTATTCTATGGCTACACCTTC
CASSKGQGQLFYGYTF
>.|TRBV5-1|.|TRBJ1-3
TGCGCCAGCAGCCCCTACTCCCACTCTGGAAACACCATATATTTT
CASSPYSHSGNTIYF
>TRBD1|TRBV19|.|TRBJ1-2
TGTGCCAGTAGTCCGGACAGGCTCCCCTCTAACTATGGCTACACCTTC
CASSPDRLPSNYGYTF
>TRBD2|TRBV19|.|TRBJ2-1
TGTGCCAGTAGCACTCGAACTAGCGGGAGGGTAGGGGGTGAGCAGTTCTTC
CASSTRTSGRVGGEQFF
>TRBD1|TRBV5-1|.|TRBJ1-2
TGCGCCAGCAGCTTGAAGGACAGGGGTTTCTCTGGCTACACCTTC
CASSLKDRGFSGYTF
>.|TRBV5-1|.|TRBJ1-4
TGCGCCAGCAGCTTGGGGCCCAATGAAAAACTGTTTTTT
CASSLGPNEKLFF
>.|TRBV21-1|.|TRBJ2-7
TGTGCCAGCAGCAAATCCCAACTAGCTCCAGAGGATTACGAGCAGTACTTC
CASSKSQLAPEDYEQYF
>TRBD1|TRBV6-5|.|TRBJ1-1
TGTGCCAGCAGTTACTCCCGGACAGGGTATGAAGCTTTCTTT
CASSYSRTGYEAFF
>TRBD1|TRBV5-1|.|TRBJ2-1
TGCGCCAGCAGCTTGGGTGGGACAGGGGGAACCCGGGGGTACTACAATGAGCAGTTCTTC
CASSLGGTGGTRGYYNEQFF
>TRBD2|TRBV3-1/TRBV3-2|once|TRBJ2-5
TGTGCCAGCAGCCAATATGCTAGCGGGAATCGTGAGACCCAGTACTTC
CASSQYASGNRETQYF
>TRBD2|TRBV5-1|.|TRBJ2-1
TGCGCCAGCAGCTCCCTCGGTAGCGGGAGAACTGATGAGCAGTTCTTC
CASSSLGSGRTDEQFF
>TRBD2|TRBV13|once|TRBJ2-3
TGTGCCAGCAGCTCCCTGAGCGGGAGGGCCCGGGGCACAGATACGCAGTATTTT
CASSSLSGRARGTDTQYF
>TRBD1|TRBV5-1|.|TRBJ2-3
TGCGCCAGCACCTCACCGACAGGGGTCGCAGATACGCAGTATTTT
CASTSPTGVADTQYF
>.|TRBV28|.|TRBJ2-7
TGTGCCAGCAGTTCGACTATGAGCTCCTACGAGCAGTACTTC
CASSSTMSSYEQYF
>.|TRBV28|.|TRBJ2-6
TGTGCCAGCATAGGAGGGTCCTCTGGGGCCAACGTCCTGACTTTC
CASIGGSSGANVLTF
>.|TRBV11-2|.|TRBJ2-7
TGTGCCAGCAGCGGCCAACAGAACTCCTACGAGCAGTACTTC
CASSGQQNSYEQYF
>TRBD1|TRBV7-6|.|TRBJ2-1
TGTGCCAGCAGCGCAGGGGGTCCTGCCCCCTACAATGAGCAGTTCTTC
CASSAGGPAPYNEQFF
>TRBD1|TRBV6-2/TRBV6-3|.|TRBJ1-2
TGTGCCAGCAGTCCGCCCACGACGAAGGGACAGGCTAACTATGGCTGCACCTTC
CASSPPTTKGQANYGCTF
>TRBD2|TRBV6-1|.|TRBJ2-4
TGTGCCAGCAGTGAAACTGGGGCGGGGGGAGCCAAAAACATTCAGTACTTC
CASSETGAGGAKNIQYF
>.|TRBV14|.|TRBJ2-3
TGTGCCAGCAGCCTCGAGGATACGCAGTATTTT
CASSLEDTQYF
>.|TRBV9|.|TRBJ2-2
TGTGCCAGCAGCGTGGGACATAACACCGGGGAGCTGTTTTTT
CASSVGHNTGELFF
>.|TRBV10-3|.|TRBJ2-3
TGTGCCATCAGAGGTGCGAACTTTAATAGCAGTAACACAGATACGCAGTATTTT
CAIRGANFNSSNTDTQYF
>TRBD1|TRBV4-1|.|TRBJ2-7
TGCGCCAGCAGCCAAGAAAGTTCAGGGGGCTACGAGCAGTACTTC
CASSQESSGGYEQYF
>TRBD1|TRBV6-5|.|TRBJ1-2
TGTGCCAGCAGTCGGCCGGGACAGGGAGATGGCTACACCTTC
CASSRPGQGDGYTF
>.|TRBV4-2|.|TRBJ1-1
TGTGCCAGCAGCCAAGCGGGACTGCTGAACACTGAAGCTTTCTTT
CASSQAGLLNTEAFF
>.|TRBV10-3|once|TRBJ2-5
TGTGCCATCAGTGGGGGCAGTCAAGAGACCCAGTACTTC
CAISGGSQETQYF
>TRBD1|TRBV18|.|TRBJ1-2
TGTGCCAGCTCACCATCCGGGACAGGGAGCTATGGCTACACCTTC
CASSPSGTGSYGYTF
>TRBD1|TRBV4-2|.|TRBJ1-2
TGTGCCAGCAGCCAAGATGGTAGAGGGGGCGACTATGGCTACACCTTC
CASSQDGRGGDYGYTF
>.|TRBV12-3/TRBV12-4|.|TRBJ2-5
TGTGCCAGCCAGGTCCGGGAGACCCAGTACTTC
CASQVRETQYF
>TRBD2|TRBV7-6|.|TRBJ2-2
TGTGCCAGCAGCTTACAACTAGCGGGAGGGCCAACCGGGGAGCTGTTTTTT
CASSLQLAGGPTGELFF
>TRBD2|TRBV7-2|.|TRBJ2-7
TGTGCCAGCAGCGCCCAGGCTAGCGGCACCTACGAGCAGTACTTC
CASSAQASGTYEQYF
>TRBD2|TRBV3-1/TRBV3-2|.|TRBJ2-3
TGTGCCAGCACCGCTTCTAGCGGAGATACGCAGTATTTT
CASTASSGDTQYF
>.|TRBV19|.|TRBJ1-2
TGTGCCAGTAGTACCCGCACAGGGCCGTATGGCTACACCTTC
CASSTRTGPYGYTF
>.|TRBV6-6|.|TRBJ2-5
TGTGCCAGCCACCGTGGGGGCGGGAGCCCCCAGACCCAGTACTTC
CASHRGGGSPQTQYF
>TRBD1|TRBV28|.|TRBJ1-4
TGTGCCAGCAATAGGCCGGGACAGGGGAATGAAAAACTGTTTTTT
CASNRPGQGNEKLFF
>.|TRBV12-5|.|TRBJ1-4
TGTGCTAGTGGCCGGGGGACGGCTAATGAAAAACTGTTTTTT
CASGRGTANEKLFF
>TRBD1|TRBV19|.|TRBJ1-2
TGTGCCAGTAGCCCGGCGGACAGGAACTATGGCTACACCTTC
CASSPADRNYGYTF
>TRBD2|TRBV4-2|few|TRBJ2-7
TGTGCCAGCAGCCAAGATGGAGCGGGAGTTTACGAGCAGTACTTC
CASSQDGAGVYEQYF
>.|TRBV19|.|TRBJ2-2
TGTGCCAGTAGTATTCAGCAGGTCACCGGGGAGCTGTTTTTT
CASSIQQVTGELFF
>TRBD2|TRBV19|.|TRBJ2-1
TGTGCCAGTAGTCCCCTAGCGGGAGGGGCCTACAATGAGCAGTTCTTC
CASSPLAGGAYNEQFF